Below are 22 T cell receptor beta chains sequenced from a single sample in a study of cytomegalovirus exposure and HLA in healthy donors. Measured with immunoSEQ multiplex PCR; TCRdb has only the in-frame clones, and not every one. The table includes 150,000 to 200,000 clones, roughly 95% detected once. Material: PBMCs. These receptor sequences come from a woman under 30 in good health and CMV-seronegative.

The V and J genes are TRBV7-2 and TRBJ2-5, with TRBD1 identical over 10 bases. With 4 bases clipped from V and 5 bases from J, the junction kept 4 bases outside the gene matches. The CDR3 contains 14 residues. Looked up from germline, CDR1 is SGHTA and CDR2 is FQGNSA. The CDR3 region is CASSSRTGGETQYF. DNA of the CDR3: TGTGCCAGCAGCTCGAGGACAGGGGGGGAGACCCAGTACTTC.

V is TRBV11-2 and J is TRBJ2-1; TRBD2 aligns across 16 bases. The CDR3 consists of 16 residues. Germline V gives CDR1 SGHAT, CDR2 FQNNGV. V was clipped by 4 bases and J by 7 bases; unmatched bases: 4. DNA of the CDR3: TGTGCCAGCAGCTCGGGACTAGCGGGGGGGTTGAATGAGCAGTTCTTC. It translates to CASSSGLAGGLNEQFF.

This CDR3 is CASSVDPGGGSPLHF. The CDR3 nucleotides are TGTGCCAGCAGCGTAGACCCTGGCGGTGGTTCACCCCTCCACTTT. V is TRBV9 and J is TRBJ1-6; the D is unclear. Trimming took 0 bases from V and 9 from J, leaving 13 bases between them. Germline lookup yields CDR1 SGDLS and CDR2 YYNGEE. The CDR3 consists of 15 residues. Full variable domain (missing parts from reference TRBV9 and TRBJ1-6): DSGVTQTPKHLITATGQRVTLRCSPRSGDLSVYWYQQSLDQGLQFLIQYYNGEERAKGNILERFSAQQFPDLHSELNLSSLELGDSALYFCASSVDPGGGSPLHFGNGTRLTVT.

V and J are TRBV10-1 and TRBJ1-6; the D gene is possibly TRBD1 (5 bases). Germline values: CDR1 WNHNN, CDR2 SYGVQD (reference sequence). CDR3 size: 17 residues. V lost 5 bases and J 0 bases, leaving 14 bases between the germline ends. The CDR3 loop is CASSYTGAGSYNSPLHF. The CDR3 DNA reads as TGCGCCAGCAGTTATACTGGGGCCGGCTCCTATAATTCACCCCTCCACTTT.

The rearrangement uses TRBV14 and TRBJ1-1; 9 bases are a match to TRBD1. Per germline, CDR1 SGHDN and CDR2 FVKESK. The trim removed 4 bases at V and 0 bases at J, leaving 6 bases unmatched. This CDR3 is 16 amino acids long. The chain's CDR3 is CASSPWTGAMNTEAFF. Here the CDR3 DNA reads TGTGCCAGCAGCCCTTGGACAGGGGCGATGAACACTGAAGCTTTCTTT. Complete variable domain (other parts from reference TRBV14 and TRBJ1-1): EAGVTQFPSHSVIEKGQTVTLRCDPISGHDNLYWYRRVMGKEIKFLLHFVKESKQDESGMPNNRFLAERTGGTYSTLKVQPAELEDSGVYFCASSPWTGAMNTEAFFGQGTRLTVV.

The rearrangement uses TRBV7-9 and TRBJ1-2; 7 bases are a match to TRBD1. Germline V gives CDR1 SEHNR, CDR2 FQNEAQ (reference sequence). V lost 1 base to trimming and J lost 7 bases; unmatched junction nucleotides: 3. The CDR3 contains 13 residues. DNA of the CDR3: TGTGCCAGCAGCTTAGTCGACAGGGTTGGCTACACCTTC. It encodes CASSLVDRVGYTF.

The chain combines TRBV19 with TRBJ1-2, with D uncertain. This CDR3 has 14 amino acids. The V and J ends lost 3 bases and 0 bases respectively, with 8 bases between them. CDR1 and CDR2 (germline): LNHDA, SQIVND (reference sequence). The CDR3: CASSIGTTNYGYTF. CDR3 bases: TGTGCCAGTAGTATTGGAACTACTAACTATGGCTACACCTTC.

The CDR3 sequence: CASSSGGGMTTYEQYF. CDR3 nucleotides: TGTGCCAGTAGTTCCGGGGGGGGCATGACCACCTACGAGCAGTACTTC. V gene TRBV19 combines with J gene TRBJ2-7; 8 bases fit TRBD2. J gave up 2 bases and V 5 bases, and 11 bases lay outside the gene matches. This CDR3 is built from 16 residues. From germline, CDR1 is LNHDA and CDR2 SQIVND (reference sequence).

This chain connects TRBV30 to TRBJ2-7; 7 bases align to TRBD1. The CDR3 covers 15 residues. V trimming: 0 bases; J trimming: 0 bases; junction bases outside the gene matches: 5. The germline V gene has CDR1 GTSNPN and CDR2 SVGIG (reference sequence). The CDR3 loop is CAWSVGGRDSYEQYF. Here the CDR3 DNA reads TGTGCCTGGAGTGTAGGGGGCAGGGACTCCTACGAGCAGTACTTC.

The chain has TRBV30 and TRBJ1-5; 11 bases are shared with TRBD1. CDR1 GTSNPN and CDR2 SVGIG come from the germline V gene (reference sequence). The trim removed 2 bases at V and 4 bases at J, leaving 4 bases unmatched. This CDR3 has 15 residues. CDR3 sequence: CAWSQGTGGNQPQHF. The CDR3 region has the DNA TGTGCCTGGAGTCAGGGGACAGGGGGAAATCAGCCCCAGCATTTT.

This clone was found once. This CDR3 reads CSVERQGVDTQYF. The CDR3, as DNA: TGCAGCGTTGAAAGGCAGGGCGTAGATACGCAGTATTTT. The chain uses TRBV29-1 and TRBJ2-3, with TRBD1 as a possible D gene (5 bases). This CDR3 has 13 residues. Germline V lookup: CDR1 SQVTM, CDR2 ANQGSEA. V lost 2 bases and J lost 5, with 11 bases in between.

The chain carries TRBV19 and TRBJ1-5; perhaps TRBD1 as D (6 bases). V was cut by 2 bases and J by 5 bases, with 16 bases left in between. Per the germline V gene, CDR1 is LNHDA and CDR2 is SQIVND (reference sequence). The CDR3 length is 16 residues. The CDR3 coding sequence is TGTGCCAGTAGTATATGGGACATCCCGAATGATCAGCCCCAGCATTTT. Its translation is CASSIWDIPNDQPQHF.

The CDR3 spells CASSLQGALEAFF. In nucleotides, the CDR3 is TGCGCCAGCAGCTTGCAGGGGGCCCTGGAAGCTTTCTTT. V usage is TRBV5-1 and J usage is TRBJ1-1; 8 bases align to TRBD1. This CDR3 has 13 amino acids. Looked up from germline, CDR1 is SGHRS and CDR2 is YFSETQ. V lost 1 base and J lost 8; bases outside the gene matches: 4. The variable domain in full, with the rest retrieved from reference TRBV5-1 and TRBJ1-1, is KAGVTQTPRYLIKTRGQQVTLSCSPISGHRSVSWYQQTPGQGLQFLFEYFSETQRNKGNFPGRFSGRQFSNSRSEMNVSTLELGDSALYLCASSLQGALEAFFGQGTRLTVV.

The chain carries TRBV30 and TRBJ1-5, with D tentatively TRBD1 (5 bases). The CDR3 sequence is 15 residues long. The V gene's germline CDR1 is GTSNPN and CDR2 SVGIG (reference sequence). The V end lost 2 bases, the J end lost 5 bases, and 16 bases lay between the germline ends. The CDR3 protein is CAWSPSRPGDQPQHF. CDR3 coding DNA: TGTGCCTGGAGTCCTAGCAGGCCGGGGGATCAGCCCCAGCATTTT.

The chain employs TRBV29-1 and TRBJ2-3, with TRBD1 matching 8 bases. The CDR3 is 12 amino acids. With V trimmed by 7 bases and J by 2 bases, 2 bases remained unmatched. Germline assignment: CDR1 SQVTM and CDR2 ANQGSEA. The CDR3 region has the DNA TGCAGCGGACAGGGGTTCACAGATACGCAGTATTTT. Translation gives CSGQGFTDTQYF.

The chain joins TRBV5-6 to TRBJ2-1, with 8 positions matching TRBD2. There are 14 residues in the CDR3. V gave up 1 base and J gave up 6 bases; unmatched junction bases: 3. Germline CDR1 is SGHDT and CDR2 is YYEEEE. CDR3 in amino acids: CASSLISGINEQFF. The CDR3 DNA reads TGTGCCAGCAGCTTGATTAGCGGGATCAATGAGCAGTTCTTC.

V gene TRBV5-4 combines with J gene TRBJ2-1; TRBD2 agrees at 13 bases. The CDR3 has 16 residues. V dropped 1 base and J dropped 8; count of bases not matched to a gene: 6. CDR1 SGHNT and CDR2 YYREEE come from the germline V gene (reference sequence). The CDR3 sequence is CASSLKTLAGGHEQFF. CDR3 coding DNA: TGTGCCAGCAGCTTGAAGACACTAGCGGGGGGGCATGAGCAGTTCTTC. The whole variable domain, remainder taken from reference TRBV5-4 and TRBJ2-1, is ETGVTQSPTHLIKTRGQQVTLRCSSQSGHNTVSWYQQALGQGPQFIFQYYREEENGRGNFPPRFSGLQFPNYSSELNVNALELDDSALYLCASSLKTLAGGHEQFFGPGTRLTVL.

The chain employs TRBV10-3 and TRBJ1-2, with D maybe TRBD1 (5 bases). The V end lost 10 bases, the J end lost 4 bases, and 22 bases lay between the germline ends. CDR1 and CDR2 (germline): ENHRY, SYGVKD. This CDR3 has 15 amino acids. CDR3 in amino acids: CASEGGGTYRYGYTF. In DNA form, the CDR3 reads TGTGCCAGCGAAGGTGGAGGGACGTACCGCTATGGCTACACCTTC.

The V and J genes are TRBV19 and TRBJ1-1, with unresolved D. CDR1 LNHDA and CDR2 SQIVND come from the germline V gene (reference sequence). The CDR3 is made up of 13 amino acids. Between the trimmed V and J ends, which lost 5 bases and 2 bases, there was a span of 9 bases. The chain's CDR3 is CASSQQQNTEAFF. CDR3 nucleotide sequence: TGTGCCAGTAGTCAACAGCAAAACACTGAAGCTTTCTTT. The full variable domain, completed using reference TRBV19 and TRBJ1-1, is DGGITQSPKYLFRKEGQNVTLSCEQNLNHDAMYWYRQDPGQGLRLIYYSQIVNDFQKGDIAEGYSVSREKKESFPLTVTSAQKNPTAFYLCASSQQQNTEAFFGQGTRLTVV.

The chain recombines TRBV6-5 with TRBJ2-7; possible D gene TRBD1, 6 bases. Germline V gene lookup returns CDR1 MNHEY and CDR2 SVGAGI. The CDR3 extends over 15 amino acids. Between the trimmed V and J ends, which lost 0 bases and 2 bases, there was a span of 11 bases. The CDR3 coding sequence is TGTGCCAGCAGTTACTCCCCTGGGACAACCTACGAGCAGTACTTC. It yields the protein CASSYSPGTTYEQYF.

This chain joins TRBV5-6 and TRBJ2-7, with 13 positions matching TRBD2. In germline, CDR1 is SGHDT, CDR2 YYEEEE. The CDR3 is made up of 16 amino acids. V was clipped by 4 bases and J by 3 bases; unmatched bases: 7. The CDR3 reads CASSLGLAGAHYEQYF. CDR3 bases: TGTGCCAGCAGCCTTGGACTAGCGGGGGCCCACTACGAGCAGTACTTC.

The gene calls are TRBV30 and TRBJ1-1; no reliable D call. The CDR3 runs to 14 residues. From germline, CDR1 is GTSNPN and CDR2 SVGIG (reference sequence). The ends were cut back, 0 bases at V and 6 bases at J, with 14 bases in the middle. The CDR3: CAWSVSELVPEAFF. The DNA of the CDR3 is TGTGCCTGGAGTGTAAGTGAGTTGGTCCCTGAAGCTTTCTTT.